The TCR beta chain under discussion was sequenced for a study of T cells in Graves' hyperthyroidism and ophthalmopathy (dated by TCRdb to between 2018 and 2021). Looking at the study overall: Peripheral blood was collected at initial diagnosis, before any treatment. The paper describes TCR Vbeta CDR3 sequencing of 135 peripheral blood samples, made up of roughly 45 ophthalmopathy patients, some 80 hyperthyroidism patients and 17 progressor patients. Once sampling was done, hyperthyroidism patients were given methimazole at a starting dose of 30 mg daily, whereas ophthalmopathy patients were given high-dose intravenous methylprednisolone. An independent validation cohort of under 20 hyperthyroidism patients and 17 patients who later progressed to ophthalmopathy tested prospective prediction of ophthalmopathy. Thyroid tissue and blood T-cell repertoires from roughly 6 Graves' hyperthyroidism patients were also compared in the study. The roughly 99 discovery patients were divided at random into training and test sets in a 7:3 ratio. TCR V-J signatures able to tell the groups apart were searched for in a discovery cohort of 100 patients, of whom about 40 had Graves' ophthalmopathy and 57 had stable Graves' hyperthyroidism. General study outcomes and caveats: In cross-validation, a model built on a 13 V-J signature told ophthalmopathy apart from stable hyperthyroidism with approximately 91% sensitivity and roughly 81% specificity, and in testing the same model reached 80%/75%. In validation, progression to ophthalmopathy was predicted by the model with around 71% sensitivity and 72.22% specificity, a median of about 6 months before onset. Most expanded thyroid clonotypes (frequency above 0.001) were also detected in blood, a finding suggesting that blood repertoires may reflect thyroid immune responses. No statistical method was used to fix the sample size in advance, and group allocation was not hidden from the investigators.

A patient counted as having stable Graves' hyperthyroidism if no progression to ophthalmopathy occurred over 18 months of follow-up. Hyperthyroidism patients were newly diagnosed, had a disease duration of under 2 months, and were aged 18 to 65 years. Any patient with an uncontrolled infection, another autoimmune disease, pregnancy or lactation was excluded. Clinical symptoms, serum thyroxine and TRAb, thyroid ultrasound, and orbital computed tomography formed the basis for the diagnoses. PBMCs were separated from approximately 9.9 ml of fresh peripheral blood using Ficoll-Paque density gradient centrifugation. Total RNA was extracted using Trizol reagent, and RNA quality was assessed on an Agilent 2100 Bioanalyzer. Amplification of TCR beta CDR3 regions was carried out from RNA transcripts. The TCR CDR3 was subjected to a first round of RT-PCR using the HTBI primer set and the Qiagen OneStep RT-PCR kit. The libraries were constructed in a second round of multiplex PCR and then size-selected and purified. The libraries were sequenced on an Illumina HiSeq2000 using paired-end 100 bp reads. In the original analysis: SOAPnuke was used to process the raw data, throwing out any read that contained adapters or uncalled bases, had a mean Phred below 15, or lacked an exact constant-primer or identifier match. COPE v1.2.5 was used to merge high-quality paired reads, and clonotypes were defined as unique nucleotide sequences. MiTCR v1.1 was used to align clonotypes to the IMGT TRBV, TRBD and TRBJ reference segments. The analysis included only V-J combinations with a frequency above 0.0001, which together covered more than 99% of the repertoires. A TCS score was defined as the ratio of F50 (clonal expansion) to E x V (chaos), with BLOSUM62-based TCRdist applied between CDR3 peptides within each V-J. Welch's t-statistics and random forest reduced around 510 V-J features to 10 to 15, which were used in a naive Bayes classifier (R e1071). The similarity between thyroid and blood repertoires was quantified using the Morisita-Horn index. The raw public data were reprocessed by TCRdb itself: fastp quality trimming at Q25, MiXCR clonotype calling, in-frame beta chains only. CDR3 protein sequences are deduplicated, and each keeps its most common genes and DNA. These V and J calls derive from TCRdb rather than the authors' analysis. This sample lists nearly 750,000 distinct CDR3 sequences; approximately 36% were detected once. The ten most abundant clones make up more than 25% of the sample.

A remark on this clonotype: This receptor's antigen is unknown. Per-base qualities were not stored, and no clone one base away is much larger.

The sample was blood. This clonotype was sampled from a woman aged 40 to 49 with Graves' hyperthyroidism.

The CDR3 protein sequence reads: CAREAGLETQYF. The sequenced DNA: TGTGCTAGAGAAGCGGGTCTAGAGACCCAGTACTTC. The chain was built from TRBV25-1 and TRBJ2-5, and perhaps TRBD2 as D gene, on 6 matching bases. The CDR3 starts with the cysteine, ends with the phenylalanine, and has 12 residues. The sequence is cut down to CDR3 DNA, 36 bases in frame from base 1. CDR1 is given as MGHDK and CDR2 as SYGVNS, both from the germline V gene.